This T cell receptor beta chain was documented in a study of CD4+ T cells in melanoma. Trimming left V 1 base short and J 7 bases short, with 14 bases between. Germline V CDR1 and CDR2: MNHNS, SASEGT. The CDR3 covers 15 residues. On this clone itself: The antigen is not known.

Clones were read by immunoSEQ multiplex PCR, and TCRdb kept only the in-frame ones, dropping some. Of roughly 150,000 clones in the sample, around 90% were seen once. Study observations and caveats: A reported correlation linked neoantigen-specific CD4+ T cells to CD8+, macrophage and B cell function. Neoantigen-specific CD4+ T cells in melanoma reportedly had diverse differentiation states.

The chain uses TRBV6-1 and TRBJ2-1, with D uncertain. This TCR was sampled from a human donor with melanoma. Here the CDR3 reads CASSEVHRWENEQFF. For the CDR3, the DNA is TGTGCCAGCAGTGAAGTCCACCGATGGGAAAATGAGCAGTTCTTC.